Below, 13 T cell receptor beta chains from the same sample are listed, as sequenced in a study of T cell responses to AZD1222 COVID-19 vaccine. Method: immunoSEQ multiplex PCR; TCRdb's copy keeps in-frame clones and lacks some. Of some 130,000 clones in the sample, about 91% were seen once. The sequencing used peripheral blood, collected on day 0 of AZD1222 vaccination. These TCRs come from an adult in good health.

This chain links TRBV10-1 with TRBJ2-1, with D perhaps matching TRBD1 (6 bases). Looked up from germline, CDR1 is WNHNN and CDR2 is SYGVQD (reference sequence). This CDR3 is built from 15 residues. V lost 6 bases to trimming and J lost 1 base, with 13 bases between them. The chain's CDR3 is CASSEVTGSYNEQFF. CDR3 coding DNA: TGCGCCAGCAGCGAGGTTACAGGGTCCTACAATGAGCAGTTCTTC.

The chain links TRBV11-2 to TRBJ1-1; D not resolved. V dropped 5 bases and J dropped 3 bases, with 4 bases sitting between them. The CDR3 is 11 residues long. Per the germline V gene, CDR1 is SGHAT and CDR2 is FQNNGV. The CDR3 spells CASSRDTEAFF. CDR3 sequence (DNA): TGTGCCAGCAGCCGGGACACTGAAGCTTTCTTT. Full variable domain (rest looked up from reference TRBV11-2 and TRBJ1-1): EAGVAQSPRYKIIEKRQSVAFWCNPISGHATLYWYQQILGQGPKLLIQFQNNGVVDDSQLPKDRFSAERLKGVDSTLKIQPAKLEDSAVYLCASSRDTEAFFGQGTRLTVV.

V usage is TRBV2 and J usage is TRBJ2-1; either TRBD1 or TRBD2 may supply D (5 bases each). The CDR3 covers 14 residues. The germline gives CDR1 SNHLY, CDR2 FYNNEI. V was pared by 6 bases and J by 3 bases, with 12 bases between. The CDR3 sequence: CASSLEGIYNEQFF. CDR3 sequence (DNA): TGTGCCAGCAGCCTCGAGGGGATCTACAATGAGCAGTTCTTC.

The chain joins TRBV11-3 to TRBJ1-1, with D hard to call. From germline, CDR1 is SGHNT and CDR2 YENEEA. The V end lost 5 bases, the J end lost 1 base, and 8 bases lay between the germline ends. The length of the CDR3 is 13 residues. The CDR3 spells CASSLTPNTEAFF. The CDR3 DNA follows: TGTGCCAGCAGCCTAACACCGAACACTGAAGCTTTCTTT.

The chain recombines TRBV28 with TRBJ1-1; D not resolved. The V end was cut by 3 bases, the J end by 5 bases, with 10 bases between. The CDR3 runs 13 residues. Germline values: CDR1 MDHEN, CDR2 SYDVKM. The chain's CDR3 is CASSLVRWTEAFF. Here the CDR3 DNA reads TGTGCCAGCAGTTTGGTAAGGTGGACTGAAGCTTTCTTT. Supplemented by reference TRBV28 and TRBJ1-1, the full variable domain reads DVKVTQSSRYLVKRTGEKVFLECVQDMDHENMFWYRQDPGLGLRLIYFSYDVKMKEKGDIPEGYSVSREKKERFSLILESASTNQTSMYLCASSLVRWTEAFFGQGTRLTVV.

This chain uses TRBV5-1 with TRBJ2-7; D may match TRBD1 or TRBD2 (5 bases each). The germline V gene has CDR1 SGHRS and CDR2 YFSETQ. The length of the CDR3 is 15 residues. Between the trimmed V and J ends, which lost 4 bases and 2 bases, there was a span of 16 bases. Here the CDR3 DNA reads TGCGCCAGCAGCCTCCGGGGCGCGGGCCCCTACGAGCAGTACTTC. It translates to CASSLRGAGPYEQYF. Full variable domain (remainder filled in from reference TRBV5-1 and TRBJ2-7): KAGVTQTPRYLIKTRGQQVTLSCSPISGHRSVSWYQQTPGQGLQFLFEYFSETQRNKGNFPGRFSGRQFSNSRSEMNVSTLELGDSALYLCASSLRGAGPYEQYFGPGTRLTVT.

This chain uses TRBV7-3 with TRBJ2-5, with D perhaps matching TRBD1 or TRBD2 (7 bases each). Germline V gene data show CDR1 as SGHTA and CDR2 as FQGTGA. The V gene lost 6 bases and the J gene lost 4 bases, with 18 bases spanning the gap. There are 15 residues in the CDR3. CDR3 amino acids: CASSKSDREGETQYF. CDR3 DNA sequence: TGTGCCAGCAGTAAATCCGACAGGGAGGGAGAGACCCAGTACTTC.

This chain joins TRBV6-2 or TRBV6-3 and TRBJ2-1; 9 positions match TRBD2. This CDR3 is 17 amino acids long. Unmatched junction bases numbered 14, after V lost 5 bases and J lost 6 bases. The V gene's germline CDR1 is MNHEY and CDR2 SVGEGT. The CDR3 loop reads CASSDRRLSGSGNEQFF. The DNA for the CDR3 is TGTGCCAGCAGTGACCGGCGCCTTAGCGGGAGTGGCAATGAGCAGTTCTTC.

This CDR3 reads CASSLVSTGNTGELFF. CDR3 sequence (DNA): TGTGCCAGCAGTTTGGTGTCGACAGGGAACACCGGGGAGCTGTTTTTT. The V gene is TRBV28, the J gene TRBJ2-2; perhaps TRBD1 as D (6 bases). The CDR3 runs 16 residues. The germline V and J ends were trimmed by 3 bases and 1 base, with 12 bases remaining between them. Germline CDR1 MDHEN, CDR2 SYDVKM.

This sequence joins TRBV9 and TRBJ1-5; TRBD1 is a possible D gene (6 bases). This CDR3 is built from 15 residues. Germline values: CDR1 SGDLS, CDR2 YYNGEE. V lost 3 bases, J lost 4 bases, and 14 bases lay in between. This chain's CDR3 is CASSATPQGNQPQHF. The CDR3 DNA reads TGTGCCAGCAGCGCGACACCCCAGGGGAATCAGCCCCAGCATTTT.

The CDR3 here is CASSFRAANPYEQYF. For the CDR3, the DNA is TGTGCCAGCAGCTTTCGAGCGGCGAACCCCTACGAGCAGTACTTC. The chain combines TRBV11-3 with TRBJ2-7, with a tentative D call TRBD2 (5 bases). The CDR3 length is 15 residues. Trimming took off 3 bases at V and 2 bases at J, with 14 bases between the two ends. In germline, CDR1 is SGHNT, CDR2 YENEEA.

The genes are TRBV30 and TRBJ1-5; 7 bases agree with TRBD1. Germline values: CDR1 GTSNPN, CDR2 SVGIG (reference sequence). This CDR3 has 16 amino acids. Trimming took 2 bases from V and 7 from J; bases not matched to a gene: 14. DNA of the CDR3: TGTGCCTGGAGTCCGGCGGGGGGACAGTTAAGACAGCCCCAGCATTTT. This translates into CAWSPAGGQLRQPQHF.

The CDR3 region has the DNA TGTGCCAGCAGTTTAATTGACGTAGATACGCAGTATTTT. Amino acid sequence: CASSLIDVDTQYF. The chain links TRBV12-3 or TRBV12-4 to TRBJ2-3; no reliable D call. The CDR3 contains 13 residues. The ends were cut back, 2 bases at V and 5 bases at J, with 8 bases in the middle.